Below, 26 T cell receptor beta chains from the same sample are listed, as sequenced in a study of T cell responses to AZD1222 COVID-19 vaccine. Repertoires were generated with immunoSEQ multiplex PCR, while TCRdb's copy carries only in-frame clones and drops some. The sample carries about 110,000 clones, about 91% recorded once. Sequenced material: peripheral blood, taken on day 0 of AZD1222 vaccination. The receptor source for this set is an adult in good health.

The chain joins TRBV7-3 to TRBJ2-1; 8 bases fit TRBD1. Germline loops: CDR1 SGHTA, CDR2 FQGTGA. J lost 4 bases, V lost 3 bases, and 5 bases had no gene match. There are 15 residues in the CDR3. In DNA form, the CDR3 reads TGTGCCAGCAGCTTTCAGGGGGCGCGTTACAATGAGCAGTTCTTC. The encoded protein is CASSFQGARYNEQFF.

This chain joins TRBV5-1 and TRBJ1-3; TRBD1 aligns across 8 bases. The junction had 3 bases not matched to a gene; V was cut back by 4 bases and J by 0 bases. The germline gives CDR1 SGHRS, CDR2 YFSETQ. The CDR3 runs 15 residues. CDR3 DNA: TGCGCCAGCAGCGGAGGGACAGGCTCTGGAAACACCATATATTTT. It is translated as CASSGGTGSGNTIYF.

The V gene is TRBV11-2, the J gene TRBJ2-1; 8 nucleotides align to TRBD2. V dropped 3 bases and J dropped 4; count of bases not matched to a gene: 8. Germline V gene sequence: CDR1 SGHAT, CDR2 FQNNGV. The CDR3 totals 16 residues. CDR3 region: CASSFVGASGYNEQFF. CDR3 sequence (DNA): TGTGCCAGCAGCTTCGTGGGGGCTAGCGGGTACAATGAGCAGTTCTTC.

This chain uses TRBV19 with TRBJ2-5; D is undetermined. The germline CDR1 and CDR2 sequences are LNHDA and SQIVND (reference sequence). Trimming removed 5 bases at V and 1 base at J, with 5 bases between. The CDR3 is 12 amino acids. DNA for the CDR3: TGTGCCAGTAGTTTTCTCCAAGAGACCCAGTACTTC. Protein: CASSFLQETQYF.

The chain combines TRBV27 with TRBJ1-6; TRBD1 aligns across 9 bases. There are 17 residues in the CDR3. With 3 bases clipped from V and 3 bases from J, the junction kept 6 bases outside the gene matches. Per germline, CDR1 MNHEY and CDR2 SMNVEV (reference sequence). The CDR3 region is CASSLRQGDDYNSPLHF. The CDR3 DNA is TGTGCCAGCAGTTTGCGACAGGGGGATGACTATAATTCACCCCTCCACTTT.

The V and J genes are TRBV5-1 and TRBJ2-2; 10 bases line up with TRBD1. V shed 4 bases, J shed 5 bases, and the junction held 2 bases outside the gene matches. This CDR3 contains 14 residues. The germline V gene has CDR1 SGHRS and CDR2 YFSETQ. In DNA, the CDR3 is TGCGCCAGCAGCCGGGACAGGGGAACCGGGGAGCTGTTTTTT. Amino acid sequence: CASSRDRGTGELFF.

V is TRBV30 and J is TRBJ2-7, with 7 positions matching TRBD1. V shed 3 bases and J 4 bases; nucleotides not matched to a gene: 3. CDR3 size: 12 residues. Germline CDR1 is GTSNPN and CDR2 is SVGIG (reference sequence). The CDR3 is CAWRTGPYEQYF. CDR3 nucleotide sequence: TGTGCCTGGAGGACAGGGCCTTACGAGCAGTACTTC.

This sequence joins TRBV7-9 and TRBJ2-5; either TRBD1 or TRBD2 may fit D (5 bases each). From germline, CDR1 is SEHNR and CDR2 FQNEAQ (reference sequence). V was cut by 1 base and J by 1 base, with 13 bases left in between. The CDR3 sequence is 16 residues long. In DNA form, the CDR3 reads TGTGCCAGCAGCTTAGGGGCCCCCGGGACCCAAGAGACCCAGTACTTC. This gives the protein CASSLGAPGTQETQYF.

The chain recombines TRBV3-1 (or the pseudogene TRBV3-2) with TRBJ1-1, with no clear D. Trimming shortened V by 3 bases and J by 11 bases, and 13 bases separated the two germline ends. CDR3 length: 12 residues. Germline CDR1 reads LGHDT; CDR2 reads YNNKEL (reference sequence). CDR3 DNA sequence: TGTGCCAGCAGCCAGGTTGGGGAGGGCGCTTTCTTT. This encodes CASSQVGEGAFF.

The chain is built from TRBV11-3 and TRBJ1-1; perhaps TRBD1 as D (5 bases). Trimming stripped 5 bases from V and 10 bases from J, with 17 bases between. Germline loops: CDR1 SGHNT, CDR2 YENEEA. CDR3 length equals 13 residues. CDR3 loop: CASSPDNLGGAFF. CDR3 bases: TGTGCCAGCAGCCCGGACAACCTAGGAGGAGCTTTCTTT.

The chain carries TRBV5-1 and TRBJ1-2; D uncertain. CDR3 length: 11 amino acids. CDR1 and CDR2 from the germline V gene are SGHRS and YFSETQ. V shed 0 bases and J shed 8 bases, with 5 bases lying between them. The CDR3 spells CASSLGQGYTF. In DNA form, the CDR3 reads TGCGCCAGCAGCTTGGGCCAAGGCTACACCTTC.

CDR3 DNA: TGTGCCAGCAGCGTGCGGGACAGGTACGAGCAGTACTTC. Its translation is CASSVRDRYEQYF. The chain links TRBV9 to TRBJ2-7; the match to TRBD1 covers 8 bases. Germline V gives CDR1 SGDLS, CDR2 YYNGEE. The CDR3 is 13 amino acids. V was pared by 2 bases and J by 4 bases, with 2 bases of the junction left unmatched.

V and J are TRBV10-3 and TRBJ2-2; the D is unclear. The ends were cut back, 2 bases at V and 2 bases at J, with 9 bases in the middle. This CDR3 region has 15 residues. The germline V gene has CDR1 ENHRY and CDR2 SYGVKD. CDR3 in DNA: TGTGCCATCAGTGAGAACCCTCCAAACACCGGGGAGCTGTTTTTT. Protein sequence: CAISENPPNTGELFF.

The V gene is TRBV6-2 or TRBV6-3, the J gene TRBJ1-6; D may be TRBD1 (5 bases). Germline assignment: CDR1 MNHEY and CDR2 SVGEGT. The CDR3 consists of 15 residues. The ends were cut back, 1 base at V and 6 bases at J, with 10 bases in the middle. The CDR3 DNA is TGTGCCAGCAGTTACTTGGGACTGTTTAATTCACCCCTCCACTTT. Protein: CASSYLGLFNSPLHF.

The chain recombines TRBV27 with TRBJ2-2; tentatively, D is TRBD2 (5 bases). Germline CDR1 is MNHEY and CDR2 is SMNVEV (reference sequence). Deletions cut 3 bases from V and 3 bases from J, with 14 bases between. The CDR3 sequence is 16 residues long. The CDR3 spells CASSFWPYGDTGELFF. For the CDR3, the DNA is TGTGCCAGCAGTTTTTGGCCCTACGGGGACACCGGGGAGCTGTTTTTT.

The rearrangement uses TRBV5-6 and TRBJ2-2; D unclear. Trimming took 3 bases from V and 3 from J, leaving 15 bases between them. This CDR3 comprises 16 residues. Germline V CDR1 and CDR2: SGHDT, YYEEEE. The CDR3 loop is CASSYPLSRHTGELFF. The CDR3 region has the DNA TGTGCCAGCAGCTACCCCCTGTCGCGACACACCGGGGAGCTGTTTTTT. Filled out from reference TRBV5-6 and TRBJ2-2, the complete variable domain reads DAGVTQSPTHLIKTRGQQVTLRCSPKSGHDTVSWYQQALGQGPQFIFQYYEEEERQRGNFPDRFSGHQFPNYSSELNVNALLLGDSALYLCASSYPLSRHTGELFFGEGSRLTVL.

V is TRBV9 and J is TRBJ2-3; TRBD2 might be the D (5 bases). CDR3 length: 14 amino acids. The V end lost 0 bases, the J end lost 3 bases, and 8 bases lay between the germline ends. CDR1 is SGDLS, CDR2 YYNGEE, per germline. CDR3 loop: CASSVEWETDTQYF. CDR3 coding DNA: TGTGCCAGCAGCGTAGAGTGGGAGACAGATACGCAGTATTTT.

CDR3 DNA sequence: TGTGCCAGCAGGCCCGGGACCGAGAATCAGCCCCAGCATTTT. This codes for CASRPGTENQPQHF. The chain has TRBV2 and TRBJ1-5; D is possibly TRBD1 (5 bases). Trimming removed 6 bases from V and 4 bases from J, with 13 bases in between. In germline, CDR1 is SNHLY, CDR2 FYNNEI. The CDR3 sequence is 14 residues long.

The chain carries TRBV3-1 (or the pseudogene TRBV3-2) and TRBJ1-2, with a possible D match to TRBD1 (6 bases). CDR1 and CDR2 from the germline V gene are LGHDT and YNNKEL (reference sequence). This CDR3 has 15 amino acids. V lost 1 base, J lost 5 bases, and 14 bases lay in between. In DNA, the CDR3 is TGTGCCAGCAGCCAAGGGAACAGGGTGGGGTATGGCTACACCTTC. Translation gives CASSQGNRVGYGYTF.

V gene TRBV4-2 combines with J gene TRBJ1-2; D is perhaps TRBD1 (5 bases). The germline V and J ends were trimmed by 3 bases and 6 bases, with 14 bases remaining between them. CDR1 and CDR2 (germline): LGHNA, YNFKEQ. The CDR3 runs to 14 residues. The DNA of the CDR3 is TGTGCCAGCAGCCAGGGAGATGGGGCGGATGGCTACACCTTC. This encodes CASSQGDGADGYTF.

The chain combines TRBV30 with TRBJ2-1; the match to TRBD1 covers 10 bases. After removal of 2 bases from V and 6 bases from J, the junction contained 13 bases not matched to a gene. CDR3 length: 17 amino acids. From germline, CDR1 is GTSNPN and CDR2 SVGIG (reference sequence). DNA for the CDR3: TGTGCCTGGAGTACCCGGGACAGGGGAAGTCATAGCAATGAGCAGTTCTTC. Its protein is CAWSTRDRGSHSNEQFF.

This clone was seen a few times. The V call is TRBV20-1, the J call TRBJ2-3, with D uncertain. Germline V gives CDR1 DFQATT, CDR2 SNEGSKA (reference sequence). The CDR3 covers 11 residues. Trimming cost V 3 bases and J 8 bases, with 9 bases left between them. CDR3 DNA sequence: TGCAGTGCTAGTCCCCAGGCTACGCAGTATTTT. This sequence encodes CSASPQATQYF.

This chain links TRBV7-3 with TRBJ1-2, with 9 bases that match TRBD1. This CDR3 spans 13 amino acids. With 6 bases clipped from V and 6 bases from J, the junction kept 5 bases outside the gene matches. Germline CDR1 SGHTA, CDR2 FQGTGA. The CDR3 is CASSSGTGNGYTF. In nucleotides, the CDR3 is TGTGCCAGCAGTTCCGGGACAGGGAATGGCTACACCTTC.

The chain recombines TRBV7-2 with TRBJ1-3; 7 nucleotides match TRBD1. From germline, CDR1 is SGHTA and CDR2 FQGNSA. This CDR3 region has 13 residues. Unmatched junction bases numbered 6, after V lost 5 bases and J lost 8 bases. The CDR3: CASSTRDRDTIYF. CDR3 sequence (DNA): TGTGCCAGCAGCACGCGGGACAGAGACACCATATATTTT.

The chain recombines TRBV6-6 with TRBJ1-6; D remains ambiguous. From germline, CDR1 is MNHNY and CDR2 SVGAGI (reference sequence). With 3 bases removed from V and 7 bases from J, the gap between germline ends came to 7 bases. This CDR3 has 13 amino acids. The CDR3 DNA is TGTGCCAGCAGTTATATAGAGAATTCACCCCTCCACTTT. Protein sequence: CASSYIENSPLHF.

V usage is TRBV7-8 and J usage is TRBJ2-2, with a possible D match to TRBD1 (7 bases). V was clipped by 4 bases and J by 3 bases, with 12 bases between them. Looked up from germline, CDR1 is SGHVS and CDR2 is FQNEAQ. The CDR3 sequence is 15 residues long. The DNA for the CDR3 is TGTGCCAGCAGCTGGAGGAGGGGGCACACCGGGGAGCTGTTTTTT. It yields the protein CASSWRRGHTGELFF.